The entry below gives a single TCR beta chain sequence along with its context. The data belong to a study of graft-versus-host responses after intestinal transplantation. Whole-study context: Every transplant recipient was induced with anti-thymocyte globulin, then maintained on tacrolimus and steroids for 2 to 3 years.

Assay: immunoSEQ multiplex PCR; the TCRdb copy retains only in-frame clones and omits some. The sample carries 15,000 to 20,000 clones, 38% recorded once. Stimulators, 200,000 irradiated and violet-dye-labeled cells, were plated with 200,000 CFSE-labeled responder cells. Overall study results and limits: Recipient marrow held GvH clones, some first seen in ileum or blood.

Trimming stripped 2 bases from V and 2 bases from J, with 7 bases between. Germline values: CDR1 SGHRS, CDR2 YFSETQ. There are 13 residues in the CDR3. Sequencing was performed on alloreactive CD8+ T cells from a mixed lymphocyte reaction culture, taken before intestinal transplant. Subset described: CFSE-low proliferating T cells sorted from roughly six-day pre-transplant mixed lymphocyte reaction (GvH or HvG direction). The V call is TRBV5-1, the J call TRBJ1-1; no definite D call. This sequence originates from a human patient who received an intestinal transplant. CDR3 in DNA: TGCGCCAGCAGCTTCGACCGAAACACTGAAGCTTTCTTT. This translates into CASSFDRNTEAFF.